The 6 T cell receptor beta chains listed next were all sequenced from one sample in a study of vaccination and CD4 T cells after COVID-19. These receptors have no known antigen. The Oncomine TCR Beta short-read assay generated sequence data from the DNA of cultured CD4+ T cells. TCRdb re-called the PCR reads through MiXCR, storing one row per CDR3 protein. The sample lists around 10,000 distinct CDR3 sequences; more than 25% were seen once. The sample's treatment: roughly 10-day PBMC culture with coronavirus spike peptide pools or control peptides (ViraFEST assay). Material: cultured CD4+ T cells from blood. Receptor source: a human donor with COVID-19.

This clonotype has a handful of counts. CDR3 sequence (DNA): TGTGCCAGCAGCGGCTCAGGGGGTGGCTACACCTTC. Its protein is CASSGSGGGYTF. The rearrangement joins TRBV7-3 to TRBJ1-2; 7 positions agree with TRBD1. This CDR3 is built from 12 residues. The J segment lost 7 bases and the V segment lost 5 bases, leaving 4 bases of the junction unmatched. The germline V gene has CDR1 SGHTA and CDR2 FQGTGA.

This rearrangement joins TRBV5-8 to TRBJ1-6, with D uncertain. This CDR3 comprises 15 residues. Trimming pared 2 bases from V and 1 base from J, leaving 7 bases between. CDR1 is SGHTS, CDR2 YDEGEE, per germline. CDR3 DNA sequence: TGTGCCAGCAGCTTAAAGGGTTCCTATAATTCACCCCTCCACTTT. This gives the protein CASSLKGSYNSPLHF.

The chain couples TRBV6-2 or TRBV6-3 to TRBJ2-3; D may match TRBD1 or TRBD2 (6 bases each). The V gene lost 6 bases and the J gene lost 6 bases, with 16 bases spanning the gap. This CDR3 spans 14 amino acids. The germline gives CDR1 MNHEY, CDR2 SVGEGT. CDR3: CASRHGGGYDTQYF. The CDR3 DNA reads as TGTGCCAGCAGGCACGGAGGGGGTTACGATACGCAGTATTTT.

The CDR3: CSARDRLAGASEQYF. The CDR3 DNA reads as TGCAGTGCTAGAGATAGACTAGCGGGGGCCTCGGAGCAGTACTTC. The rearrangement joins TRBV20-1 to TRBJ2-7; 12 bases fit TRBD2. The CDR3 runs 15 residues. V was clipped by 0 bases and J by 7 bases; unmatched bases: 7. Germline assignment: CDR1 DFQATT and CDR2 SNEGSKA (reference sequence).

This clonotype has a handful of counts. CDR3 DNA sequence: TGTGCCAGCAGTGGGCAGGGGGCAGGCGAGCAGTACTTC. It codes for CASSGQGAGEQYF. V gene TRBV2 combines with J gene TRBJ2-7, with 8 bases aligning to TRBD1. The ends lost 4 bases at V and 6 bases at J; junction bases unmatched: 5. The CDR3 contains 13 residues. CDR1 is SNHLY, CDR2 FYNNEI, per germline.

The chain links TRBV7-9 to TRBJ1-3; D is uncertain. In germline, CDR1 is SEHNR, CDR2 FQNEAQ (reference sequence). Trimming stripped 6 bases from V and 4 bases from J, with 10 bases between. The CDR3 has 13 amino acids. CDR3 nucleotide sequence: TGTGCCAGCAGGTCGGGGATCGGAAACACCATATATTTT. Encoded protein: CASRSGIGNTIYF.